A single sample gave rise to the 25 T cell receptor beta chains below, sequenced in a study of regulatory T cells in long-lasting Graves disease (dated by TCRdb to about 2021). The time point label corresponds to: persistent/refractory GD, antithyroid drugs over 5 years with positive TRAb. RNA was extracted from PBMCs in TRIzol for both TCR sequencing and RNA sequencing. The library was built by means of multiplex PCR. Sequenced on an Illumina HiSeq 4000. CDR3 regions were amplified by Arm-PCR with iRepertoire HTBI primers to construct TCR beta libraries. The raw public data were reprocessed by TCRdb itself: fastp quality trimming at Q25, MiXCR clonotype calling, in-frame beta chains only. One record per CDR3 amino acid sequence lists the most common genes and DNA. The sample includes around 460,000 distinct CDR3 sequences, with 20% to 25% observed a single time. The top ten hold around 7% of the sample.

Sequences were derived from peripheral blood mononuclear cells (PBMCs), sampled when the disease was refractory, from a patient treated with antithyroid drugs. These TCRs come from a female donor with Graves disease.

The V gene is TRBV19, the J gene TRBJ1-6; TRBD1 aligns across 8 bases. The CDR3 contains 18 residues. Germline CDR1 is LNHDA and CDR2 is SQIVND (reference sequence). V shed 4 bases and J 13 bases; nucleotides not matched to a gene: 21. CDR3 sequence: CASSTRDRSPVRSAPLHF. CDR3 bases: TGTGCCAGTAGTACCCGGGACAGGAGTCCTGTGAGGTCCGCGCCCCTCCACTTT. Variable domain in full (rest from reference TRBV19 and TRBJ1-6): DGGITQSPKYLFRKEGQNVTLSCEQNLNHDAMYWYRQDPGQGLRLIYYSQIVNDFQKGDIAEGYSVSREKKESFPLTVTSAQKNPTAFYLCASSTRDRSPVRSAPLHFGNGTRLTVT.

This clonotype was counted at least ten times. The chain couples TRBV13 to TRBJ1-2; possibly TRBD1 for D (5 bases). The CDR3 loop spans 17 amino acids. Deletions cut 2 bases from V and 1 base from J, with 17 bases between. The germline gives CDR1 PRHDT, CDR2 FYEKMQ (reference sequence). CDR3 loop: CASSLSRGAEFNYGYTF. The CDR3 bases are TGTGCCAGCAGCTTATCCCGAGGGGCAGAATTTAACTATGGCTACACCTTC.

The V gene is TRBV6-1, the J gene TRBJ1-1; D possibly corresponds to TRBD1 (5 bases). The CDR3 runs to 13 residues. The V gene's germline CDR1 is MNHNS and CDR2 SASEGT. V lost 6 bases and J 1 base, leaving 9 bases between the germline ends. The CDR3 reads CASRHGGNTEAFF. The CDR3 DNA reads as TGTGCCAGCAGACACGGGGGGAACACTGAAGCTTTCTTT.

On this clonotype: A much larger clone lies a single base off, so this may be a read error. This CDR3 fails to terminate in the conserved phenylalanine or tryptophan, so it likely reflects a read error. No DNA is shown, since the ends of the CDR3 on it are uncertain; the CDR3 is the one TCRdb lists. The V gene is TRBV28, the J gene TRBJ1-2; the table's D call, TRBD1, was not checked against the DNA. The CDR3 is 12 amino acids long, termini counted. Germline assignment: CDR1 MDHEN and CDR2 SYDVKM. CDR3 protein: CASSSRGRGNTL.

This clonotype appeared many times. The CDR3 here is CASSWQGEGYTF. The CDR3 DNA reads as TGTGCCAGCAGTTGGCAGGGGGAAGGCTACACCTTC. The V gene is TRBV6-5, the J gene TRBJ1-2; TRBD1 matches 7 bases. In germline, CDR1 is MNHEY, CDR2 SVGAGI. The CDR3 sequence is 12 residues long. V trimming: 4 bases; J trimming: 8 bases; junction bases outside the gene matches: 4.

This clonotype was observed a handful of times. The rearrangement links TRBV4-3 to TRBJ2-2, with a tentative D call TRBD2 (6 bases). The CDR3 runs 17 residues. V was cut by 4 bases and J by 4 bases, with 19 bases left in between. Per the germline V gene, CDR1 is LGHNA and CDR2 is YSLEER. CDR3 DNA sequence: TGCGCCAGCAGCCCGGCAGGCCGGGAGCTGGGCACCGGGGAGCTGTTTTTT. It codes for CASSPAGRELGTGELFF.

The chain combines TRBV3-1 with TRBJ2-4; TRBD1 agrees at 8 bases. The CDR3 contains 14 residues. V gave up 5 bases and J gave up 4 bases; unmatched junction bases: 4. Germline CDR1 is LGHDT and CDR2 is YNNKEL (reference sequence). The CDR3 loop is CASSSTGGKNIQYF. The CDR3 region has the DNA TGTGCCAGCAGCTCAACAGGGGGTAAAAACATTCAGTACTTC. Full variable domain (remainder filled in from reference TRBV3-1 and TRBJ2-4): DTAVSQTPKYLVTQMGNDKSIKCEQNLGHDTMYWYKQDSKKFLKIMFSYNNKELIINETVPNRFSPKSPDKAHLNLHINSLELGDSAVYFCASSSTGGKNIQYFGAGTRLSVL.

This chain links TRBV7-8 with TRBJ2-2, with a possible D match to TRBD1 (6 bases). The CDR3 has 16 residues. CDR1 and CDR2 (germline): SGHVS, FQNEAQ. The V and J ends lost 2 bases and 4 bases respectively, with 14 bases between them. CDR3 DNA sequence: TGTGCCAGCAGCTTACTTCGACAGGAAGTCACCGGGGAGCTGTTTTTT. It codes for CASSLLRQEVTGELFF.

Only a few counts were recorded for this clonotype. The CDR3 DNA reads TGCGCCAGCAGCTCTGGAACTGAACGGGCTGAAGCTTTCTTT. Protein: CASSSGTERAEAFF. The J gene is TRBJ1-1, the V gene TRBV5-1, with no clear D. V was shortened by 3 bases and J by 6 bases, with 15 bases between the two germline ends. The CDR3 covers 14 residues. Germline CDR1 SGHRS, CDR2 YFSETQ.

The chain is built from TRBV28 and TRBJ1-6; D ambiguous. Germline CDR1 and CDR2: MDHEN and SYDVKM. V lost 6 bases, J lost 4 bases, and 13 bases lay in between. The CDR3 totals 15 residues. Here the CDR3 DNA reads TGTGCCAGCAGCCCCGGCAGAACGTATAATTCACCCCTCCACTTT. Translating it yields CASSPGRTYNSPLHF.

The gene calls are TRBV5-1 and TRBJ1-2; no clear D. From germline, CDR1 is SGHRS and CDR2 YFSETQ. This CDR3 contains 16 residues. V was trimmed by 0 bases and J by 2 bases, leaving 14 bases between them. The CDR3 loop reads CASSLGVEAFNYGYTF. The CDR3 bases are TGCGCCAGCAGCTTGGGGGTGGAAGCTTTCAACTATGGCTACACCTTC.

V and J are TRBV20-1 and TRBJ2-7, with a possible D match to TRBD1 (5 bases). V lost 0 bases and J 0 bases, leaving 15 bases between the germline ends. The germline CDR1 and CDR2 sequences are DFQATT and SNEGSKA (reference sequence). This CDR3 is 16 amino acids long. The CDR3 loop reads CSAREGLADSSYEQYF. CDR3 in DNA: TGCAGTGCTAGAGAAGGTTTGGCAGACAGCTCCTACGAGCAGTACTTC.

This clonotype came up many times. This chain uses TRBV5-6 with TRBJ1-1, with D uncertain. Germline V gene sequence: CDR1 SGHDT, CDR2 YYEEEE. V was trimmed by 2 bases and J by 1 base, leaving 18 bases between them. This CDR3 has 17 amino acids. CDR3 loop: CASSFGRLSNPNTEAFF. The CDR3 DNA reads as TGTGCCAGCAGCTTTGGAAGACTCTCAAATCCGAACACTGAAGCTTTCTTT.

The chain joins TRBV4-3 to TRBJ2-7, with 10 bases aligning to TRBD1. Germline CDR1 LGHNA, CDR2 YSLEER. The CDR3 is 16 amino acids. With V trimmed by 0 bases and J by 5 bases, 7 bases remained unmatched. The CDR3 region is CASSQETGGAGDEQYF. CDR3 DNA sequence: TGCGCCAGCAGCCAAGAGACAGGGGGCGCGGGAGACGAGCAGTACTTC.

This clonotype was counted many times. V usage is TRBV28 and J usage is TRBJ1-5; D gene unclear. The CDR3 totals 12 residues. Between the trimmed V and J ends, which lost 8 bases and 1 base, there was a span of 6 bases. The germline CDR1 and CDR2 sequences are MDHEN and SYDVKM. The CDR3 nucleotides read TGTGCCAGCCAAGTAAGCAATCAGCCCCAGCATTTT. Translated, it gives CASQVSNQPQHF.

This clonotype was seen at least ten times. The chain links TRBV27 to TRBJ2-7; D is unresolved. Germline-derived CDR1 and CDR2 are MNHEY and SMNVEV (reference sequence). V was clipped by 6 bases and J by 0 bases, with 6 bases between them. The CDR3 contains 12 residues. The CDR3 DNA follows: TGTGCCAGCAGCCATAACTCCTACGAGCAGTACTTC. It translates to CASSHNSYEQYF.

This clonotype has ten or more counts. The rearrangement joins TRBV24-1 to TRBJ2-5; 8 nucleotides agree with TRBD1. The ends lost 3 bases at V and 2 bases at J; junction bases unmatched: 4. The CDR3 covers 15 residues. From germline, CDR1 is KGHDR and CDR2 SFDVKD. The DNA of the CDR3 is TGTGCCACCAGTGATCTGGGACAGGATCAAGAGACCCAGTACTTC. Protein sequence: CATSDLGQDQETQYF.

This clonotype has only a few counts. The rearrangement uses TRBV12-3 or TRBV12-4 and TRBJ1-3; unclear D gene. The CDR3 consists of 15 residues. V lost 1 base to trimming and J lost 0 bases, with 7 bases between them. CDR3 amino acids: CASSLGPSSGNTIYF. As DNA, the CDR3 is TGTGCCAGCAGTTTAGGGCCCAGCTCTGGAAACACCATATATTTT.

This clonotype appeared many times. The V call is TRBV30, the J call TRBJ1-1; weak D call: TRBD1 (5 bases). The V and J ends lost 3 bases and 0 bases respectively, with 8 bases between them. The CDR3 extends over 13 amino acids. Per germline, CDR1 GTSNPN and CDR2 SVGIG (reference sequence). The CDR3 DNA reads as TGTGCCTGGAGCAGGGTCTTGAACACTGAAGCTTTCTTT. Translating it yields CAWSRVLNTEAFF.

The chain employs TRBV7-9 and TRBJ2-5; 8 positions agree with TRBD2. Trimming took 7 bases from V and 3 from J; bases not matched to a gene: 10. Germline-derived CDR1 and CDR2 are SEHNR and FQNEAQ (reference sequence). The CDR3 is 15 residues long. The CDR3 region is CASNLLGTSEETQYF. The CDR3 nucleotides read TGTGCCAGCAACCTCCTGGGGACTAGTGAAGAGACCCAGTACTTC. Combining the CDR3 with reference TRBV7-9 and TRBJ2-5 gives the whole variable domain DTGVSQNPRHKITKRGQNVTFRCDPISEHNRLYWYRQTLGQGPEFLTYFQNEAQLEKSRLLSDRFSAERPKGSFSTLEIQRTEQGDSAMYLCASNLLGTSEETQYFGPGTRLLVL.

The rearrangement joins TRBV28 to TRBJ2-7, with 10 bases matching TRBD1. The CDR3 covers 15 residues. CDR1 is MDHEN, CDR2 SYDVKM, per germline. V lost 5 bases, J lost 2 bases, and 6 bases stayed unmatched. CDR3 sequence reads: CASSAVGQGTYEQYF. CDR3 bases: TGTGCCAGCAGTGCGGTGGGACAGGGGACCTACGAGCAGTACTTC. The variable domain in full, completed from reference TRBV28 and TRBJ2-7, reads DVKVTQSSRYLVKRTGEKVFLECVQDMDHENMFWYRQDPGLGLRLIYFSYDVKMKEKGDIPEGYSVSREKKERFSLILESASTNQTSMYLCASSAVGQGTYEQYFGPGTRLTVT.

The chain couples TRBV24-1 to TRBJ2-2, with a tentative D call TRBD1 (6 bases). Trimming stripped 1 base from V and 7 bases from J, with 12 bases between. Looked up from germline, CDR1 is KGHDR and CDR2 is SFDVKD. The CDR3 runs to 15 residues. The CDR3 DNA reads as TGTGCCACCAGTGATTTACAGGGTTTTGGCGGGGAGCTGTTTTTT. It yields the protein CATSDLQGFGGELFF.

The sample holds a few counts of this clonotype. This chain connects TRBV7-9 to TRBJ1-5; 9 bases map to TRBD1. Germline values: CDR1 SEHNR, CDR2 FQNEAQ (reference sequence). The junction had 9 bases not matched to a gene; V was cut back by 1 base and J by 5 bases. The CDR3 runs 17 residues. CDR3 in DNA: TGTGCCAGCAGCTTAGAGGGACAGGGATTCATGGATCAGCCCCAGCATTTT. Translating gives CASSLEGQGFMDQPQHF.

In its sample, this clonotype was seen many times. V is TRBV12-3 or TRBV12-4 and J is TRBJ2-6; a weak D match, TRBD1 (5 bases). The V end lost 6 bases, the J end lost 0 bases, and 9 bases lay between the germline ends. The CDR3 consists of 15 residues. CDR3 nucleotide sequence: TGTGCCAGCAGCGAAGGGGCCTCTGGGGCCAACGTCCTGACTTTC. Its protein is CASSEGASGANVLTF.

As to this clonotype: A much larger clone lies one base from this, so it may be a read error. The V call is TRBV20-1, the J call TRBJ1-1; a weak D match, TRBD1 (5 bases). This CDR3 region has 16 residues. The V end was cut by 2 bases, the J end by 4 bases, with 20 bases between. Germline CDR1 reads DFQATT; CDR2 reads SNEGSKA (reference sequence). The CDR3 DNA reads TGCAGTGCTAGACGTGGGGGGGAGACTCGTCCCACTGAAGCTTTCTTT. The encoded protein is CSARRGGETRPTEAFF.